This TCR beta chain is from a study of blood T cells in healthy people across ages. This clonotype occurred a few times. Donors ranged from about 6 to 95 years old and were healthy Caucasians in Russia. A minimum of 6.5 million PBMCs was isolated per sample. This CDR3 has 17 residues. The V and J ends lost 0 bases and 6 bases, in that order; junction bases with no gene match: 11. Germline CDR1 DFQATT, CDR2 SNEGSKA (reference sequence). With a J-beta primer mix and a sample-barcoded 5' primer, a second PCR ran about 6 to 11 cycles. Through a template-switch adaptor with 12 random nucleotides, each cDNA molecule received a tag. All samples gave at least 2.5 million CDR3-containing paired-end reads. From the 5' RACE reads, TCRdb called clonotypes with MiXCR, one entry per CDR3 protein. The sample yields 910,000 or so distinct CDR3 sequences, about 53% seen once.

The source of this sequence is a woman in her sixties or seventies in good health. This chain connects TRBV20-1 to TRBJ2-4, with TRBD2 matching 10 bases. The sequenced material came from blood. This CDR3 is CSARDSSGSLRGNIQYF. DNA of the CDR3: TGCAGTGCTAGAGATTCTAGCGGGAGCCTCCGGGGAAACATTCAGTACTTC.